The 2 T cell receptor beta chains given below trace back to one sample, sequenced in a study of vaccination and CD4 T cells after COVID-19. These receptors lack a known antigen. The Oncomine TCR Beta short-read assay was what sequenced the DNA obtained from cultured CD4+ T cells. TCRdb reanalysed the PCR reads using MiXCR and keeps one entry per CDR3 protein. This sample has approximately 8,800 distinct CDR3 sequences; about 36% occur once, and the top ten carry 9.5% to 15%. Noted treatment: approximately 11-day PBMC culture with coronavirus spike peptide pools or control peptides (ViraFEST assay). Collection of the unexposed donor's CD4+ T cells took place before the COVID-19 pandemic (2011-2018). The sequenced material came from CD4+ T cells from blood, cultured in vitro. The origin of the receptors is a human donor in good health.

V is TRBV10-2 and J is TRBJ2-1, with 11 bases lining up with TRBD2. The CDR3 consists of 14 residues. V was clipped by 7 bases and J by 6 bases; unmatched bases: 5. In germline, CDR1 is WSHSY, CDR2 SAAADI. The CDR3 nucleotides are TGCGCCAGCATACTAGCGGGAGCGGGCAATGAGCAGTTCTTC. It codes for CASILAGAGNEQFF.

This chain uses TRBV5-4 with TRBJ1-1; D is unclear. Germline V CDR1 and CDR2: SGHNT, YYREEE (reference sequence). Deletions cut 0 bases from V and 0 bases from J, with 9 bases between. The length of the CDR3 is 15 residues. CDR3 DNA sequence: TGTGCCAGCAGCTTGGCGGGGAGAATGAACACTGAAGCTTTCTTT. Its protein product is CASSLAGRMNTEAFF.